These T cell receptor beta chains were read from a single sample in a study of cytomegalovirus exposure and HLA in healthy donors. Some clones are missing from TCRdb's copy, which holds only in-frame ones; the method was immunoSEQ multiplex PCR. The data show around 180,000 clones, roughly 80% seen once. Sequences were obtained from PBMCs. The source is a man aged 40-49 years in good health and CMV-seronegative. The CDR3 runs from the conserved cysteine through the conserved F or W. The D gene is left open where the match is weak. The size entry is marked missing in some rows and otherwise reads once, few, many or a size class.

clone size	D gene	V gene	J gene	CDR3 DNA	CDR3 protein
.	.	TRBV7-9	TRBJ2-2	TGTGCCAGCAGCTTTTTCGGGGGGCCGGCCGGGGAGCTGTTTTTT	CASSFFGGPAGELFF
.	TRBD2	TRBV5-4	TRBJ2-5	TGTGCCAGCAGCTGGACTAGCGGACGAGAGACCCAGTACTTC	CASSWTSGRETQYF
.	.	TRBV5-4	TRBJ2-7	TGTGCCAGCAGCTTAACTAGAAACGAGCAGTACTTC	CASSLTRNEQYF
.	.	TRBV11-2	TRBJ1-6	TGTGCCAGCAGCTTAGGTTTGGGGGGAGTTTCACCCCTCCACTTT	CASSLGLGGVSPLHF
.	.	TRBV7-2	TRBJ1-2	TGTGCCAGCAGCTTCGGGAGGGCGGAGAGTAACTATGGCTACACCTTC	CASSFGRAESNYGYTF
.	TRBD1	TRBV5-4	TRBJ1-4	TGTGCCAGCAGCTTGCAGGGGGCAGGGGAAAAACTGTTTTTT	CASSLQGAGEKLFF
.	.	TRBV2	TRBJ1-2	TGTGCCAGCAGCATGGGAGTCGACGGCTATACCTTC	CASSMGVDGYTF
.	.	TRBV19	TRBJ2-1	TGTGCCAGTAGTAGGACAGCTAACTCCTACAATGAGCAGTTCTTC	CASSRTANSYNEQFF
.	TRBD1	TRBV6-6	TRBJ2-7	TGTGCCAGCACCCAGGGGGCATCCTACGAGCAGTACTTC	CASTQGASYEQYF
few	.	TRBV4-3	TRBJ1-1	TGCGCCAGCAGCCTTGTGGGAGTGAACACTGAAGCTTTCTTT	CASSLVGVNTEAFF
.	.	TRBV10-3	TRBJ1-6	TGTGCCAGCGGGGGGCAGCTCGAAAGTAATTCACCCCTCCACTTT	CASGGQLESNSPLHF
.	TRBD2	TRBV6-5	TRBJ2-5	TGTGCCAGCAGTTACTCGACTAGCGGAAAAGAGACCCAGTACTTC	CASSYSTSGKETQYF
few	TRBD1	TRBV2	TRBJ1-1	TGTGCCAGCAGTTCACAGGGGGCCACTGAAGCTTTCTTT	CASSSQGATEAFF
.	.	TRBV1	TRBJ1-2	TGCACCAGCAGTCAGCAGGGCGACTATGGCTACACCTTC	CTSSQQGDYGYTF
.	.	TRBV5-6	TRBJ1-6	TGTGCCAGCAGCTTGGATCGGGTCCTCCACTTT	CASSLDRVLHF
.	.	TRBV5-8	TRBJ2-7	TGTGCCGGCTCTTGGTACGAGCAGTACTTC	CAGSWYEQYF
.	.	TRBV6-6	TRBJ1-2	TGTGCCAGCAGTTACCAGAACAGGGAGCACTACTATGGCTACACCTTC	CASSYQNREHYYGYTF
.	TRBD2	TRBV7-7	TRBJ2-3	TGTGCCAGCAGCGTGCGGGGGAGTCCCACAGATACGCAGTATTTT	CASSVRGSPTDTQYF
.	.	TRBV4-3	TRBJ1-1	TGCGCCAGCAGCCAAGGAGGAAGGGGCCCGGTGCGCACTGAAGCTTTCTTT	CASSQGGRGPVRTEAFF
few	.	TRBV4-3	TRBJ1-6	TGCGCCAGCAGCCAAGAGCAGGGGAATTCACCCCTCCACTTT	CASSQEQGNSPLHF
.	TRBD2	TRBV6-1	TRBJ2-1	TGTGCCAGCATCGGACTAGCGGGAGTAGCCAATGAGCAGTTCTTC	CASIGLAGVANEQFF
.	.	TRBV6-5	TRBJ2-3	TGTGCCAGCAGGAGGGGGGGCGCAGATACGCAGTATTTT	CASRRGGADTQYF
.	TRBD2	TRBV5-6	TRBJ2-5	TGTGCCAGCAGCTTGGGGGAGGGGAACAAGCAGTACTTC	CASSLGEGNKQYF
.	.	TRBV30	TRBJ2-1	TGTGCCTCCATGACACTAGTTCCTTACAATGAGCAGTTCTTC	CASMTLVPYNEQFF
.	TRBD1	TRBV6-6	TRBJ2-7	TGTGCCAGCAGACCGGACAGGGCCCACGAGCAGTACTTC	CASRPDRAHEQYF
.	.	TRBV19	TRBJ2-5	TGTGCCAGTAGTATGAGGGAGACCCAGTACTTC	CASSMRETQYF
.	.	TRBV7-9	TRBJ1-6	TGTGCCAGCAGCCGGTCGAATTCACCCCTCCACTTT	CASSRSNSPLHF
.	TRBD1	TRBV7-2	TRBJ1-4	TGTGCCAGCAGCTTAGTGACAGGGGGAGATGAAAAACTGTTTTTT	CASSLVTGGDEKLFF
once	TRBD1	TRBV19	TRBJ2-5	TGTGCCAGTAGGAGGACAGGCGAGACCCAGTACTTC	CASRRTGETQYF
.	TRBD2	TRBV7-9	TRBJ2-7	TGTTCCAGCAGCAGAGGGACTAGCGGGGGGGCCAGCTCCTACGAGCAGTACTTC	CSSSRGTSGGASSYEQYF
.	TRBD1	TRBV27	TRBJ2-7	TGTGCCAGCAGTTTATCACAGGGGGCTCTCGAGCAGTACTTC	CASSLSQGALEQYF
.	TRBD1	TRBV7-9	TRBJ2-2	TGTGCCAGCAGCCGCCCGGGACAGCCGAACACCGGGGAGCTGTTTTTT	CASSRPGQPNTGELFF
.	TRBD2	TRBV6-5	TRBJ2-7	TGTGCCACCGGGGCGGGGGGCGAGCAGTACTTC	CATGAGGEQYF